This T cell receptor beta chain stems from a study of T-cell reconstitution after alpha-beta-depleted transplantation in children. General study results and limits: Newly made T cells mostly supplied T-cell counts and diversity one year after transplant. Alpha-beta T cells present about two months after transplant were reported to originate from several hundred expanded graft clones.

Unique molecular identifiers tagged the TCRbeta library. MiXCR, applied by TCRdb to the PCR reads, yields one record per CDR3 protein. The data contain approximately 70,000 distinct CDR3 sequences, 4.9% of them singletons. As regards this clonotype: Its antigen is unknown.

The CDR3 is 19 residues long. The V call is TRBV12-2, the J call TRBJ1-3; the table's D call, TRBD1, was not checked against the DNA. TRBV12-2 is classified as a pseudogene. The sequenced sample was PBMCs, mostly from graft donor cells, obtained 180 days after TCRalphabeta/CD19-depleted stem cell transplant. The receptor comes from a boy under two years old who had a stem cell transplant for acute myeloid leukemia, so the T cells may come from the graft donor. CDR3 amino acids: CASRSPDGGDSLSGNTIYF. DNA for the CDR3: TGTGCAAGTCGCTCCCCCGACGGGGGTGACAGTCTCTCTGGAAACACCATATATTTT.